This T cell receptor beta chain came from a study of blood T cell repertoires in COVID-19 (TCRdb year 2020). For the study in its entirety: Samples covering the acute and convalescent phases of COVID-19 were provided by collaborators in the United States, Italy and Spain. The prospective study material was composed of cDNA or gDNA derived from T cells, B-cell-depleted T cells, or PBMCs. Where HLA class I and class II types were available, the types were taken from metadata supplied by the sample provider, not from assay-based typing. The repertoires were released in a freely available public database intended as a resource for research on the immune response to SARS-CoV-2. Deeply sampled blood TCRbeta repertoires from subjects exposed to, actively infected with, or recovered from COVID-19 were included in the dataset. The samples were drawn from the first 160 participants of the ongoing ImmuneRACE study and from 1,254 subjects provided by 6 global collaborators. The sample metadata nearly always contained a de-identified subject ID, COVID-19 status, age in years and sex. Results and caveats for the whole study, not just this receptor: Clinical and demographic metadata were provided uncurated, with the amount varying by source and participant.

Participants in the prospective study were aged about 18 to 89 years, lived in 24 United States geographic areas, and enrolled through a virtual design. To assign participants to cohorts, the prospective study relied on clinical history that participants themselves reported in a screening survey and a study questionnaire. In the prospective study, whole blood, serum and a nasopharyngeal or oropharyngeal swab were collected from each participant by mobile phlebotomists. Prospective study participants could optionally give additional blood draws and questionnaires over an approximately 2-month period. Before DNA extraction, prospective study blood samples were shipped either frozen or at room temperature. The immunoSEQ Assay, a bias-controlled multiplex PCR, was used to amplify TCRbeta CDR3 regions from genomic DNA. The source study handled its data this way. The number of nucleated cells in each sample was estimated from the amplification of reference gene primers within the assay. To quantify the absolute abundance of each unique TCRbeta CDR3 rearrangement, sequence reads were collapsed and filtered. For each sample, productive Simpson clonality was calculated as the square root of Simpson's diversity index over productive rearrangements. As stored in TCRdb, this immuneACCESS dataset retains in-frame rearrangements with V and J assigned. A fraction of the clones does not appear; measured against another copy, unresolved V genes explain less than half of the discrepancy, and the remainder lacks a known reason. V and J calls and clone size come straight from that table; D and trimming were deduced from the DNA. This sample lists under 250,000 clones; approximately 80% were detected once. The leading ten clones occupy about 4.3% of the sample.

V and J are trimmed by 0 bases and 5 bases, and the gene matches miss 10 bases of the junction. As encoded in the germline V gene, CDR1 is MGHRA while CDR2 is YSYEKL. The CDR3 contains 17 residues, cysteine and phenylalanine counted. The retained sequence is limited to the CDR3, 51 bases, with the frame set at the first base. Worth noting for this clone: Its antigen has not been determined. No clone much larger than this one lies a single base away; base qualities are absent.

In this chain, TRBV4-1 is recombined with TRBJ2-1, with 7 bases matching TRBD2. The TCR sequence derives from a man under 40 with acute COVID-19. Sequenced: PBMCs or T cells enriched from blood (not recorded which). CDR3 region: CASSQDLWIAGDNEQFF. The DNA is as follows: TGCGCCAGCAGCCAAGATCTTTGGATAGCGGGTGACAATGAGCAGTTCTTC.